This T cell receptor (beta chain) is drawn from a study of blood T cell repertoires in COVID-19. Sequencing was performed with immunoSEQ multiplex PCR; in TCRdb, only in-frame clones are kept and a portion is missing. Of approximately 92,000 clones listed, around 82% were seen once; the top ten hold about 8.7%. The TCR was taken from a man aged 45-65 years who had recovered from COVID-19. Sequenced input: peripheral blood.

CDR3: CASLPAGSYNEQFF. DNA of the CDR3: TGTGCCAGCCTCCCGGCGGGGTCCTACAATGAGCAGTTCTTC. This chain connects TRBV28 to TRBJ2-1, with D perhaps matching TRBD2 (6 bases). CDR3 length: 14 amino acids. V was clipped by 8 bases and J by 1 base, with 12 bases between them. CDR1 is MDHEN, CDR2 SYDVKM, per germline.